This TCR beta chain was captured in a study of T cell changes during pregnancy in multiple sclerosis. Profiled with immunoSEQ multiplex PCR; TCRdb holds only in-frame clones, not every one. The table includes 50,000 to 75,000 clones, over 85% detected once. There are 15 residues in the CDR3. Germline CDR1 reads SGHNT; CDR2 reads YYREEE (reference sequence). V was shortened by 2 bases and J by 5 bases, with 13 bases between the two germline ends. This TCR derives from a female donor with multiple sclerosis, enrolled in a pregnancy study. Specimen: CD8+ T cells from peripheral blood mononuclear cells, collected in the third trimester of pregnancy. V gene TRBV5-4 combines with J gene TRBJ2-2; D is possibly TRBD1 (7 bases). The CDR3 protein is CASSFQGGRTGELFF. The CDR3 bases are TGTGCCAGCAGCTTTCAGGGGGGTCGGACCGGGGAGCTGTTTTTT.